The rows below give T cell receptor beta chains drawn from one sample of a study of blood T cells in healthy people across ages. TCRdb passed the 5' RACE reads through MiXCR, listing each CDR3 protein once. The sample yields about 800,000 distinct CDR3 sequences, about 25% seen once. Separately, the same data were catalogued under a study of T cells of mothers and their children.

The specimen was blood. These TCRs come from a boy aged 5-17 years in good health. Each CDR3 is given with its conserved first and last residue. D genes are given only for firm matches. Clone size is not always given. Where it is, it says once, few, many or a class for expanded clones.

j_gene | d_gene | v_gene | abundance | CDR3nt | CDR3aa
TRBJ2-7 | TRBD2 | TRBV14 | . | TGTGCCAGCAGCCAAGATGGGGAGGGAGCCTACGAGCAGTACTTC | CASSQDGEGAYEQYF
TRBJ1-1 | TRBD1 | TRBV20-1 | . | TGCAGTGCTAGAGATTCGACAGGGCAGAACACTGAAGCTTTCTTT | CSARDSTGQNTEAFF
TRBJ2-2 | . | TRBV5-1 | . | TGCGCCAGCAGTCCCGGGACTTCCGGCGGGGAGCTGTTTTTT | CASSPGTSGGELFF
TRBJ2-5 | . | TRBV2 | . | TGTGCCAGCAGCGATTGGTACCAAGAGACCCAGTACTTC | CASSDWYQETQYF
TRBJ2-7 | TRBD1 | TRBV27 | few | TGTGCCAGCAGTTTATCGGGACAGGACGAGCAGTACTTC | CASSLSGQDEQYF
TRBJ2-4 | TRBD2 | TRBV6-2/TRBV6-3 | . | TGTGCCAGCAGGAACACCGGGACTAGCGGTTCGAAGGACATTCAGTACTTC | CASRNTGTSGSKDIQYF
TRBJ2-5 | . | TRBV6-1 | . | TGTGCCAGCAGTGAAGCGCTTCGGAGGGCAGGGGCGGCCAGGCCCCAAGAGACCCAGTACTTC | CASSEALRRAGAARPQETQYF
TRBJ2-7 | . | TRBV5-1 | . | TGCGCCAGCAGCTTGCCGGCCGGGGAAACCTACGAGCAGTACTTC | CASSLPAGETYEQYF
TRBJ2-4 | TRBD2 | TRBV4-3 | . | TGCGCCGGCAGCCAGTGGGGGCTTAGCGGGAGGGGGGCCAAAAACATTCAGTACTTC | CAGSQWGLSGRGAKNIQYF
TRBJ1-5 | . | TRBV18 | . | TGTGCCAGCTCACCCGGGGGCGACCAGCCCCAGCATTTT | CASSPGGDQPQHF
TRBJ2-1 | TRBD2 | TRBV20-1 | once | TGCAGTGCTAGGGCAGCGGGGGGACCGCAGTTCTTC | CSARAAGGPQFF
TRBJ2-1 | TRBD2 | TRBV3-1 | few | TGTGCCAGCAGCCAAGATCCGCTAGCGGAGACGAGTGAGCAGTTCTTC | CASSQDPLAETSEQFF
TRBJ2-7 | TRBD2 | TRBV6-2/TRBV6-3 | . | TGTGCCAGCAACAGGACTAGCGCAAAATACGAGCAGTACTTC | CASNRTSAKYEQYF
TRBJ1-2 | . | TRBV3-1 | . | TGTGCCAGCAGCCAAGAGCCGGATGGCTACACCTTC | CASSQEPDGYTF
TRBJ2-5 | . | TRBV28 | few | TGTGCCAGCAGTTTCACAGTCCCCGAGACCCAGTACTTC | CASSFTVPETQYF
TRBJ2-4 | . | TRBV7-6 | few | TGTGCCAGCAGCCCCAGCCCCATAGGTATTCAGTACTTC | CASSPSPIGIQYF
TRBJ2-1 | TRBD2 | TRBV28 | few | TGTGCCAGCAGTACACGGACTAGCGGGATTGTCATCGATGAGCAGTTCTTC | CASSTRTSGIVIDEQFF
TRBJ1-6 | . | TRBV2 | . | TGTGCCAGCAGTGACGAGGGGGAGCGGTCACCCCTCCACTTT | CASSDEGERSPLHF
TRBJ2-1 | . | TRBV3-1 | few | TGTGCCAGCAGTCGAGGGACTGACTACAATGAGCAGTTCTTC | CASSRGTDYNEQFF
TRBJ2-3 | TRBD1 | TRBV3-1 | . | TGTGCCAGCAGCCCCTGGGACAGAGCCTCCTCGGATACGCAGTATTTT | CASSPWDRASSDTQYF
TRBJ2-6 | . | TRBV28 | . | TGTGCCAGCAGTTTAGACCGCATGCCAGGGACGTCTGGGGCCAACGTCCTGACTTTC | CASSLDRMPGTSGANVLTF
TRBJ2-7 | . | TRBV7-2 | . | TGTGCCAGCAGCTTACAGCGGACCTACGAGCAGTACTTC | CASSLQRTYEQYF
TRBJ1-4 | TRBD1 | TRBV7-9 | few | TGTGCCAGCAGCTTAGCCCCAGGGGGAGGTGAAAAACTGTTTTTT | CASSLAPGGGEKLFF
TRBJ1-1 | . | TRBV4-2 | few | TGTGCCAGCAGCCAAGACAATTTTGGCAGCAGTTCCGACACTGAAGCTTTCTTT | CASSQDNFGSSSDTEAFF
TRBJ2-1 | . | TRBV29-1 | few | TGCAGCGGGACAGTCCCCTCCTACAATGAGCAGTTCTTC | CSGTVPSYNEQFF
TRBJ2-7 | . | TRBV29-1 | . | TGCAGCGTCGCTCCTGGCGCAGCCTACGAGCAGTACTTC | CSVAPGAAYEQYF
TRBJ2-5 | TRBD2 | TRBV7-2 | few | TGTGCCAGCAGTCCTAATCCTAGTGTAGCGGGGGGCCGGTACCAAGAGACCCAGTACTTC | CASSPNPSVAGGRYQETQYF
TRBJ2-3 | . | TRBV2 | . | TGTGCCAGCGGCGGCCAGGGGACTTACACAGATACGCAGTATTTT | CASGGQGTYTDTQYF